This T cell receptor (beta chain) came from a study of OX40 agonist ivuxolimab in advanced cancers. Context from the whole study: Ivuxolimab was an agonistic, fully human IgG2 monoclonal antibody directed against OX40 (CD134), a costimulatory receptor. Partial responses were achieved by three dose-escalation patients, of whom one had hepatocellular carcinoma and two had cutaneous melanoma. Intravenous ivuxolimab was administered to patients every 2 weeks at six dose levels: 0.01, 0.1, 0.3, 1.5, 3 and 10 mg/kg. Of the 50 or so patients in dose escalation, about 20 had hepatocellular carcinoma, roughly 15 had melanoma, 9 had renal cell carcinoma and 9 had head and neck cancer. The paper covers the monotherapy dose-escalation part of the phase I ivuxolimab trial, which included N = 52 patients. The dose-escalation cohort was around 84% male with a mean age of approximately 60 years, ranging from roughly 23 to 85. Patients were allowed to have had prior anti-PD-1, anti-PD-L1 or anti-CTLA-4 therapy, and more than 35% of the dose-escalation patients had been treated with checkpoint inhibitors. The purpose of peripheral TCRbeta sequencing was to test whether ivuxolimab changed TCR sequence diversity and led to clonal T-cell expansion.

Patients with autoimmune disease history or receiving systemic immunosuppression were excluded from the trial. Peripheral blood for TCR sequencing was drawn from every dose cohort at baseline, at cycle 4 day 1 and at cycle 7 day 1. Samples were obtained from an open-label, multicenter, first-in-human phase I dose-escalation trial of ivuxolimab. The trial enrolled adults with locally advanced or metastatic head and neck squamous cell, hepatocellular, melanoma or renal cell carcinoma. CD4+ and CD8+ T cells were sorted separately from peripheral blood before TCR sequencing. For sequencing of the TCRbeta CDR3 region, genomic DNA was extracted from the sorted cells. The immunoSEQ Assay was used to sequence the TCRbeta CDR3 regions. Imported from immuneACCESS, the table was reduced by TCRdb to in-frame sequences with V and J called. These copies leave out some clones; in studies compared against another copy, an unresolved V gene accounts for under half, and the cause of the remainder is not known. A total of around 69,000 clones appear in this sample, 65% to 90% of them only once. Less than 4% of the sample is held by the ten biggest clonotypes.

Turning to this clone: Its antigen specificity is not known. The sample holds no much larger clone one base away, and base qualities are not on file.

The study at large found these results: Which antigens the clonally expanded peripheral T cells were specific for was not determined. In the 0.1-3.0 mg/kg groups, partial responders had among the lowest normalized peripheral clonal expansion, particularly in CD8+ T cells. After ivuxolimab, more expanded clones were found on average in CD8+ T cells than in CD4+ T cells. Low levels of normalized T-cell clonal expansion were also seen in some patients who did not respond. At doses from 0.1 to 3.0 mg/kg, clonal expansion was seen in both CD4+ and CD8+ blood T cells between baseline and week 6.

The sample here was CD4+ or CD8+ T cells sorted from blood, taken in a trial of the OX40 agonist ivuxolimab. This clonotype was obtained from an adult with an advanced solid tumor such as melanoma, head and neck, liver or kidney cancer.

Read as DNA, the sequence is TGTGCCAGCAGTTTTCCGGGGGGCGTGAGTCAGCAGTACTTC. Translated, this is CASSFPGGVSQQYF. Rearrangement joined TRBV28 to TRBJ2-7, and perhaps TRBD2 as D gene, on 7 matching bases. CDR1 MDHEN and CDR2 SYDVKM were looked up in the germline V gene. Reading from cysteine to phenylalanine, the CDR3 counts 14 amino acids. The DNA shown is the 42-base CDR3, in frame from base 1. A distance of 17 bases separates the germline ends of V and J, which lose 3 bases and 8 bases respectively.